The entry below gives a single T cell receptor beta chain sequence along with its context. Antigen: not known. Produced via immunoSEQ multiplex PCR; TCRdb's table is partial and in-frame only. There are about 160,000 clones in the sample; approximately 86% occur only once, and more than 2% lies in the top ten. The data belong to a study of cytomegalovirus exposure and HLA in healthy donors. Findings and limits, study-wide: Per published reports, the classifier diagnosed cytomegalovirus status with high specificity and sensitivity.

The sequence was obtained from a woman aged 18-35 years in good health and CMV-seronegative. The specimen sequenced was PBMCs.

This CDR3 is CASSPGTGTYEQYF. CDR3 bases: TGTGCCAGCAGCCCGGGGACCGGGACTTACGAGCAGTACTTC. The genes are TRBV4-2 and TRBJ2-7; tentatively, D is TRBD2 (6 bases). V was pared by 4 bases and J by 4 bases, with 14 bases between. Germline CDR1 reads LGHNA; CDR2 reads YNFKEQ. The CDR3 is made up of 14 amino acids.